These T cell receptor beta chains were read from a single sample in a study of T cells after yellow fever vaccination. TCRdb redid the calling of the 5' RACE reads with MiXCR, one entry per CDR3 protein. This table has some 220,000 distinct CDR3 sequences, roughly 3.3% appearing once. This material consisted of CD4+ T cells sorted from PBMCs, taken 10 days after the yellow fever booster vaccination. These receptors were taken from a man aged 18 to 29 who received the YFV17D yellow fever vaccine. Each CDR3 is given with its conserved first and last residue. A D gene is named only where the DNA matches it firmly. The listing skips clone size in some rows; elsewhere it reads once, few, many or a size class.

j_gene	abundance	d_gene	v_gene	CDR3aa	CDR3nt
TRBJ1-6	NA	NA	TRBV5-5	CASSLGSSYNSPLHF	TGTGCCAGCAGCCTCGGAAGCTCCTATAATTCACCCCTCCACTTT
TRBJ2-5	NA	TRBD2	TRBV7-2	CASSRGRTIETQYF	TGTGCCAGCAGCCGCGGGAGAACTATAGAGACCCAGTACTTC
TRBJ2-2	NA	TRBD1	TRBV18	CASSPTGAGGELFF	TGTGCCAGCTCTCCCACAGGGGCCGGCGGGGAGCTGTTTTTT
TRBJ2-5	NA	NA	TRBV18	CASSQRAGQETQYF	TGTGCCAGCTCACAACGAGCAGGGCAAGAGACCCAGTACTTC
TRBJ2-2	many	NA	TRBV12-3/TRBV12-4	CASSSGWGSGTGELFF	TGTGCCAGCAGCTCTGGATGGGGGAGTGGAACCGGGGAGCTGTTTTTT
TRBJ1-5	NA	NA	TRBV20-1	CSPKAGTQGPQHF	TGCAGTCCAAAGGCGGGGACCCAGGGGCCCCAGCATTTT
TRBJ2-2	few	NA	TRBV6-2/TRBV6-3	CASCERTGELFF	TGTGCCAGCTGCGAACGTACCGGGGAGCTGTTTTTT
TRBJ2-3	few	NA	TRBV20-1	CSASNRNTDTQYF	TGCAGTGCTAGTAACAGAAACACAGATACGCAGTATTTT
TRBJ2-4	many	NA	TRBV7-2	CASSLVRLGNPLAKNIQYF	TGTGCCAGCAGCTTAGTGCGATTGGGCAATCCACTAGCCAAAAACATTCAGTACTTC
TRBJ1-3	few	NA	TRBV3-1	CASSQVTEGNTIYF	TGTGCCAGCAGCCAAGTGACAGAAGGAAACACCATATATTTT